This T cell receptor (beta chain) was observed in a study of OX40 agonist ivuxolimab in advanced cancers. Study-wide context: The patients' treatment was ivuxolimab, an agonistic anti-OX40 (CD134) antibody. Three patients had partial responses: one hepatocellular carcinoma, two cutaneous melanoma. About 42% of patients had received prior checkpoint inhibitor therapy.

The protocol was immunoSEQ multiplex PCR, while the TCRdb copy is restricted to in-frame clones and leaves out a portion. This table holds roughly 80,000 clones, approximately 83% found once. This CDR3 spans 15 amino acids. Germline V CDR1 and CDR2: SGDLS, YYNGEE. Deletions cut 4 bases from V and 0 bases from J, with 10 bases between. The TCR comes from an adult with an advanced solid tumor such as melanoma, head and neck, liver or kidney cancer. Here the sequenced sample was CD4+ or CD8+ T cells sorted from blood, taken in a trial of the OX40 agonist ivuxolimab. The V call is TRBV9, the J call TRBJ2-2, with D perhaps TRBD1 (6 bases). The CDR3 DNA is TGTGCCAGCAGCCCGACAGGCCCGAACACCGGGGAGCTGTTTTTT. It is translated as CASSPTGPNTGELFF.